This T cell receptor (beta chain) came from a study of blood T cell repertoires in COVID-19. Background on the study: COVID-19 samples collected from the United States, Italy and Spain covered acute and convalescent phases. T cells, B-cell-depleted T cells, or PBMCs supplied cDNA or gDNA.

In the original analysis: Amplification with reference gene primers provided the estimates of nucleated cell counts. Method: immunoSEQ multiplex PCR; TCRdb's copy keeps in-frame clones and lacks some. That table supplies the V and J calls and clone size; D and trimming were determined from the DNA. The sample consists of 65,000 or so clones, roughly four fifths of them appearing once. The ends were cut back, 0 bases at V and 3 bases at J, with 13 bases in the middle. Germline V gene sequence: CDR1 SGDLS, CDR2 YYNGEE. CDR3 length equals 16 residues. The sequence came from a man older than 75 with acute or convalescent COVID-19. The gene calls are TRBV9 and TRBJ2-1; D gene uncertain. Sequencing input: peripheral blood. CDR3 coding DNA: TGTGCCAGCAGCGTAGCCACTACTCACGGCTACAATGAGCAGTTCTTC. This gives the protein CASSVATTHGYNEQFF.